The clone carrying this T cell receptor beta chain was counted ten times or more. The source material, RNA transcripts, was used to amplify TCR beta CDR3 regions. During a first-round RT-PCR of the TCR CDR3, the HTBI primer set was used. TCRdb reanalysed the multiplex PCR reads using MiXCR and keeps one entry per CDR3 protein. The sample has 700,000 or so distinct CDR3 sequences, 16% seen once. This entry is derived from a study of T cells in Graves' hyperthyroidism and ophthalmopathy. CDR3 length: 17 amino acids. The germline V gene has CDR1 KGHDR and CDR2 SFDVKD. The V gene end was trimmed by 3 bases and the J gene end by 1 base; junction bases not matched to a gene: 8.

J is TRBJ2-5 and V is TRBV24-1; 9 bases agree with TRBD1. Sequenced material: blood. This TCR came from a man younger than 35 with Graves' hyperthyroidism. The CDR3, as DNA: TGTGCCACCAGTGATCTCGGGACAGGGAAATTCCAAGAGACCCAGTACTTC. Encoded protein: CATSDLGTGKFQETQYF.